The sequence of this T cell receptor (beta chain) was determined in a study of blood T cell repertoires in COVID-19. For the study at large: Acute-phase and convalescent COVID-19 samples originated in the United States, Italy and Spain. PBMCs, B-cell-depleted T cells, or T cells were the source of the cDNA or gDNA that made up the material.

CDR1 MNHEY and CDR2 SVGAGI come from the germline V gene. Trimming took off 2 bases at V and 6 bases at J, with 8 bases between the two ends. This CDR3 has 13 residues. Under the authors' procedure: Amplifying reference gene primers gave estimates of nucleated cell counts. Some clones are missing from TCRdb's copy, which holds only in-frame ones; the method was immunoSEQ multiplex PCR. V and J calls and clone size follow that table, whereas D and trimming were derived from the DNA. The data contain fewer than 400,000 clones, 88% of them singletons. Enrollees, roughly 18 to 89 years old, lived in about two dozen US areas.

The TCR originated in a man aged 25-40 years who had recovered from COVID-19. The sample was PBMCs or T cells enriched from blood (not recorded which). The chain has TRBV6-5 and TRBJ1-5; D ambiguous. In nucleotides, the CDR3 is TGTGCCAGCAGTTACACGGCGGGTCAGCCCCAGCATTTT. This encodes CASSYTAGQPQHF.